Below, one TCR beta chain is given with its context. How the authors handled the data: Researchers report that nucleated cell counts were estimated from reference gene primer amplification. Libraries were prepared by immunoSEQ multiplex PCR; TCRdb keeps only in-frame clonotypes and omits some of them. Clonal size and the V and J genes are those of that table, whereas D and trimming came from the DNA. The table shows about 250,000 clones, with approximately 82% occurring only once. The sample is drawn from a study of blood T cell repertoires in COVID-19. Study background: Both acute and convalescent COVID-19 samples were obtained from the United States, Italy and Spain. Nucleic acid was either cDNA or gDNA, and it came from T cells, B-cell-depleted T cells, or PBMCs.

This receptor was identified in an elderly woman with active or convalescent COVID-19. The source material was peripheral blood.

The CDR3 region has the DNA TGTGCCAGCGCTCCCGGAACACGGGGAGAAAAACTGTTTTTT. Protein product: CASAPGTRGEKLFF. The chain recombines TRBV2 with TRBJ1-4; D is unclear. This CDR3 is 14 amino acids long. Per the germline V gene, CDR1 is SNHLY and CDR2 is FYNNEI. Trimming took 8 bases from V and 8 from J, leaving 18 bases between them.